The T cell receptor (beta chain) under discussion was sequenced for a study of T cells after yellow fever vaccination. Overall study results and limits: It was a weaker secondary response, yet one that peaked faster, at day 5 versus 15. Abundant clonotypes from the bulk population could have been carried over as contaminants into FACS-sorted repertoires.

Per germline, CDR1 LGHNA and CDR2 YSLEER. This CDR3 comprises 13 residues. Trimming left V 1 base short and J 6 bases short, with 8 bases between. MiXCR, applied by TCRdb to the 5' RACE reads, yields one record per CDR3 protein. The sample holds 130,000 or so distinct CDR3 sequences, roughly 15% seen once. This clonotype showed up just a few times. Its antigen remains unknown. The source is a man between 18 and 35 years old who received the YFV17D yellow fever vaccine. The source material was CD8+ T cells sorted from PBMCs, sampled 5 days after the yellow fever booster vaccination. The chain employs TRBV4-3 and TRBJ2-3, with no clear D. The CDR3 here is CASSQGKTDTQYF. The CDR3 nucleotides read TGCGCCAGCAGCCAAGGGAAAACCGATACGCAGTATTTT.